The next 25 T cell receptor beta chains were all read from a single sample in a study of T cell changes during pregnancy in multiple sclerosis. Sequencing was performed with immunoSEQ multiplex PCR; in TCRdb, only in-frame clones are kept and a portion is missing. The sample gives almost 50,000 clones, roughly 95% of which show up once; less than 0.4% is in the top ten. The sequenced sample was CD4+ T cells from peripheral blood mononuclear cells, obtained in the third trimester of pregnancy. The receptors were sampled from a female donor with multiple sclerosis, enrolled in a pregnancy study.

This chain joins TRBV9 and TRBJ2-1, with 8 bases aligning to TRBD2. V trimming: 9 bases; J trimming: 5 bases; junction bases outside the gene matches: 13. CDR1 is SGDLS and CDR2 is YYNGEE in the germline V gene. This CDR3 spans 15 amino acids. The CDR3 DNA reads as TGTGCCACCTGCCCCGGGACTAGTCCCCACAATGAGCAGTTCTTC. Encoded protein: CATCPGTSPHNEQFF.

The gene calls are TRBV10-3 and TRBJ2-7, with D possibly being TRBD1 (5 bases). Between the trimmed V and J ends, which lost 7 bases and 5 bases, there was a span of 21 bases. The germline CDR1 and CDR2 sequences are ENHRY and SYGVKD. The CDR3 extends over 15 amino acids. The CDR3 here is CAITPGQGLSNEQYF. The CDR3 coding sequence is TGTGCCATCACCCCAGGCCAGGGCCTTTCAAACGAGCAGTACTTC.

This chain links TRBV7-8 with TRBJ2-1; possibly TRBD1 for D (5 bases). CDR1 SGHVS and CDR2 FQNEAQ come from the germline V gene. V was cut by 3 bases and J by 12 bases, with 15 bases left in between. The CDR3 contains 13 residues. The CDR3 DNA is TGTGCCAGCAGCTTGGGGCGGAGTAGAGGGCAGTTCTTC. Its translation: CASSLGRSRGQFF. The variable domain in full, with the rest retrieved from reference TRBV7-8 and TRBJ2-1, is GAGVSQSPRYKVAKRGQDVALRCDPISGHVSLFWYQQALGQGPEFLTYFQNEAQLDKSGLPSDRFFAERPEGSVSTLKIQRTQQEDSAVYLCASSLGRSRGQFFGPGTRLTVL.

The J gene is TRBJ2-1, the V gene TRBV6-4, with TRBD1 identical over 8 bases. With 6 bases clipped from V and 9 bases from J, the junction kept 7 bases outside the gene matches. Germline lookup yields CDR1 MRHNA and CDR2 SNTAGT. This CDR3 contains 13 residues. Written as DNA, the CDR3 is TGTGCCAGCAGCCAGGGGGCATGGGGTGAGCAGTTCTTC. Its translation is CASSQGAWGEQFF.

The CDR3: CASSPGTLNTGELFF. The CDR3 nucleotides are TGTGCCAGTAGTCCCGGGACTCTGAACACCGGGGAGCTGTTTTTT. The gene calls are TRBV19 and TRBJ2-2; weak D call: TRBD2 (6 bases). This CDR3 is 15 amino acids long. CDR1 and CDR2 from the germline V gene are LNHDA and SQIVND (reference sequence). Trimming took off 5 bases at V and 1 base at J, with 11 bases between the two ends.

The chain couples TRBV28 to TRBJ2-2, with D hard to call. The V end lost 6 bases, the J end lost 5 bases, and 7 bases lay between the germline ends. Germline V gives CDR1 MDHEN, CDR2 SYDVKM. CDR3 size: 12 residues. The CDR3 reads CASRPTTGELFF. The CDR3 DNA reads as TGTGCCAGCAGGCCTACGACCGGGGAGCTGTTTTTT. The full variable domain, completed using reference TRBV28 and TRBJ2-2, is DVKVTQSSRYLVKRTGEKVFLECVQDMDHENMFWYRQDPGLGLRLIYFSYDVKMKEKGDIPEGYSVSREKKERFSLILESASTNQTSMYLCASRPTTGELFFGEGSRLTVL.

CDR3 nucleotide sequence: TGTGCCAGCAGCTTAACGGGACAGGGAACAGATACGCAGTATTTT. Its translation is CASSLTGQGTDTQYF. The rearrangement links TRBV7-3 to TRBJ2-3; 9 bases align to TRBD1. V gave up 0 bases and J gave up 3 bases; unmatched junction bases: 1. The germline CDR1 and CDR2 sequences are SGHTA and FQGTGA. This CDR3 has 15 amino acids.

The chain has TRBV6-5 and TRBJ1-1; D gene unclear. Trimming left V 9 bases short and J 2 bases short, with 16 bases between. The CDR3 length is 14 residues. Germline V lookup: CDR1 MNHEY, CDR2 SVGAGI. The CDR3, as DNA: TGTGCCAGTACTCACTCTATGGGCAACACTGAAGCTTTCTTT. It encodes CASTHSMGNTEAFF.

This rearrangement joins TRBV7-9 to TRBJ2-7, with TRBD1 matching 9 bases. The ends lost 6 bases at V and 5 bases at J; junction bases unmatched: 11. The CDR3 covers 15 residues. Germline V CDR1 and CDR2: SEHNR, FQNEAQ (reference sequence). DNA of the CDR3: TGTGCCAGCAGGTCGTCGGGGGACAGGGTAAACGAGCAGTACTTC. This codes for CASRSSGDRVNEQYF.

The chain combines TRBV5-5 with TRBJ1-1; no reliable D call. V was clipped by 3 bases and J by 1 base, with 16 bases between them. This CDR3 comprises 16 residues. Germline V gives CDR1 SGHKS, CDR2 YYEKEE (reference sequence). The CDR3, as DNA: TGTGCCAGCAGCTCGGCGTTTCGGGGAGGGAACACTGAAGCTTTCTTT. It yields the protein CASSSAFRGGNTEAFF.

CDR3 sequence reads: CASSLVAGQGAGELFF. The CDR3 DNA follows: TGTGCCAGCAGCTTAGTGGCGGGACAGGGAGCCGGGGAGCTGTTTTTT. V and J are TRBV11-2 and TRBJ2-2; TRBD1 agrees at 9 bases. J gave up 6 bases and V 1 base, and 6 bases lay outside the gene matches. The CDR3 covers 16 residues. The germline CDR1 and CDR2 sequences are SGHAT and FQNNGV.

As DNA, the CDR3 is TGTGCCAGCAGCAAAGAGGACAGGGACCACGAGCAGTACTTC. Its protein is CASSKEDRDHEQYF. The rearrangement joins TRBV21-1 to TRBJ2-7; the D call of TRBD1 is as the table states it, not checked on the DNA. TRBV21-1 is given as a pseudogene. This CDR3 comprises 14 residues.

The chain couples TRBV2 to TRBJ2-7; no clear D gene. The germline gives CDR1 SNHLY, CDR2 FYNNEI. V gave up 4 bases and J gave up 1 base, with 11 bases separating them. The CDR3 is 14 residues long. The CDR3 coding sequence is TGTGCCAGCAGTGCCCAATCGACATCCTACGAGCAGTACTTC. It specifies CASSAQSTSYEQYF.

V and J are TRBV19 and TRBJ1-1, with D possibly being TRBD1 (6 bases). CDR1 and CDR2 from the germline V gene are LNHDA and SQIVND (reference sequence). V dropped 6 bases and J dropped 6 bases, with 14 bases sitting between them. The CDR3 is 13 residues long. The CDR3 nucleotides are TGTGCCAGTAGCAGCAGGGGTACGGCTGAAGCTTTCTTT. Translated, it gives CASSSRGTAEAFF.

V and J are TRBV11-3 and TRBJ2-7; D uncertain. The CDR3 has 15 amino acids. The ends were cut back, 0 bases at V and 3 bases at J, with 12 bases in the middle. Germline CDR1 is SGHNT and CDR2 is YENEEA. CDR3 sequence (DNA): TGTGCCAGCAGCTTAGATGCTCGATCGGGCTACGAGCAGTACTTC. Protein: CASSLDARSGYEQYF.

The V and J genes are TRBV28 and TRBJ1-4; D uncertain. This CDR3 region has 15 residues. Trimming cost V 6 bases and J 3 bases, with 14 bases left between them. Germline loops: CDR1 MDHEN, CDR2 SYDVKM. This CDR3 is CASSPTAFSNEKLFF. The CDR3 DNA follows: TGTGCCAGCAGCCCTACCGCCTTTTCTAATGAAAAACTGTTTTTT.

This chain links TRBV30 with TRBJ1-1; 8 nucleotides align to TRBD1. The CDR3 is 13 residues long. Germline V gene lookup returns CDR1 GTSNPN and CDR2 SVGIG (reference sequence). The trim removed 5 bases at V and 2 bases at J, leaving 4 bases unmatched. CDR3 DNA: TGTGCCTGGGCGGGACAGGCTAACACTGAAGCTTTCTTT. Amino acids: CAWAGQANTEAFF.

The genes are TRBV19 and TRBJ2-7; 7 bases are shared with TRBD1. CDR3 length: 14 amino acids. V was pared by 5 bases and J by 2 bases, with 6 bases of the junction left unmatched. Germline CDR1 LNHDA, CDR2 SQIVND (reference sequence). The CDR3 coding sequence is TGTGCCAGTAGTGCCACACAGGGGACCTACGAGCAGTACTTC. Translating it yields CASSATQGTYEQYF.

This rearrangement joins TRBV7-8 to TRBJ2-6; weak D call: TRBD2 (7 bases). Germline V gene data show CDR1 as SGHVS and CDR2 as FQNEAQ. V dropped 8 bases and J dropped 4 bases, with 30 bases sitting between them. CDR3 size: 20 residues. The CDR3 region has the DNA TGTGCCAGCCCTAGTGGGGGGCGGGGACTACCATTTGGGGGGGCCAACGTCCTGACTTTC. This sequence encodes CASPSGGRGLPFGGANVLTF.

This clone occurred once. The genes are TRBV11-2 and TRBJ2-7; 8 positions match TRBD1. Germline V gene sequence: CDR1 SGHAT, CDR2 FQNNGV. V lost 4 bases to trimming and J lost 3 bases; unmatched junction nucleotides: 17. The CDR3 has 18 residues. The CDR3 loop is CASSSPRDRSYPNYEQYF. The CDR3, as DNA: TGTGCCAGCAGCTCACCCCGGGACAGGAGCTATCCCAACTACGAGCAGTACTTC.

This rearrangement joins TRBV15 to TRBJ2-1, with TRBD1 identical over 8 bases. Trimming took 1 base from V and 5 from J; bases not matched to a gene: 4. This CDR3 is 15 amino acids long. Germline V gives CDR1 LNHNV, CDR2 YYDKDF (reference sequence). CDR3 protein: CATSRAGTGDNEQFF. DNA of the CDR3: TGTGCCACCAGCAGAGCCGGGACAGGAGACAATGAGCAGTTCTTC.

This sequence joins TRBV5-1 and TRBJ2-1; the D is unclear. From germline, CDR1 is SGHRS and CDR2 YFSETQ. V lost 0 bases and J lost 0, with 7 bases in between. This CDR3 has 15 amino acids. CDR3 in amino acids: CASSLGTPSYNEQFF. The CDR3 nucleotides read TGCGCCAGCAGCTTGGGCACACCCTCCTACAATGAGCAGTTCTTC.

The gene calls are TRBV4-2 and TRBJ1-4; the D gene is possibly TRBD1 (5 bases). CDR3 length: 16 amino acids. CDR1 and CDR2 from the germline V gene are LGHNA and YNFKEQ. Trimming removed 4 bases from V and 5 bases from J, with 17 bases in between. The CDR3, as DNA: TGTGCCAGCAGCCGATCCTGGGGCAGGGAAAATGAAAAACTGTTTTTT. Translation: CASSRSWGRENEKLFF.

The chain is built from TRBV9 and TRBJ2-1; a weak D match, TRBD1 (5 bases). Germline CDR1 and CDR2: SGDLS and YYNGEE. V gave up 3 bases and J gave up 2 bases, with 6 bases separating them. The CDR3 runs 13 residues. CDR3 sequence (DNA): TGTGCCAGCAGCGCGACAGCCTACAATGAGCAGTTCTTC. It specifies CASSATAYNEQFF. Full variable domain (outside the CDR3, taken from reference TRBV9 and TRBJ2-1): DSGVTQTPKHLITATGQRVTLRCSPRSGDLSVYWYQQSLDQGLQFLIQYYNGEERAKGNILERFSAQQFPDLHSELNLSSLELGDSALYFCASSATAYNEQFFGPGTRLTVL.

This chain joins TRBV5-6 and TRBJ1-2, with 10 bases identical to TRBD1. In germline, CDR1 is SGHDT, CDR2 YYEEEE. The CDR3 extends over 13 amino acids. J was trimmed by 6 bases and V by 3 bases; bases with no gene match: 2. The CDR3 spells CASSSGTGDGYTF. CDR3 DNA: TGTGCCAGCAGCTCCGGGACAGGGGATGGCTACACCTTC.